This TCR beta chain is from a study of CD8 T cells in ankylosing spondylitis. Study findings and constraints: One TCR beta motif, made up of about 8 highly homologous variants, appeared characteristic of ankylosing spondylitis blood.

Notes on this clonotype: Antigen specificity is unknown.

MiXCR, applied by TCRdb to the 5' RACE reads, yields one record per CDR3 protein. Among approximately 440,000 distinct CDR3 sequences listed, roughly 18% were seen once. This receptor was taken from a male donor with ankylosing spondylitis. Specimen: blood, either unsorted or a sorted T cell fraction (not recorded which).

Written as DNA, the CDR3 is TGTGCCAGCAGCGTGACTAGCGGGGAAAGAGAGACCCAGTACTTC. This encodes CASSVTSGERETQYF. The rearrangement links TRBV9 to TRBJ2-5, with 11 bases that match TRBD2. J was trimmed by 4 bases and V by 2 bases; bases with no gene match: 4. The CDR3 length is 15 residues. Germline V gene lookup returns CDR1 SGDLS and CDR2 YYNGEE. The full variable domain, its missing parts supplied by reference TRBV9 and TRBJ2-5, is DSGVTQTPKHLITATGQRVTLRCSPRSGDLSVYWYQQSLDQGLQFLIQYYNGEERAKGNILERFSAQQFPDLHSELNLSSLELGDSALYFCASSVTSGERETQYFGPGTRLLVL.